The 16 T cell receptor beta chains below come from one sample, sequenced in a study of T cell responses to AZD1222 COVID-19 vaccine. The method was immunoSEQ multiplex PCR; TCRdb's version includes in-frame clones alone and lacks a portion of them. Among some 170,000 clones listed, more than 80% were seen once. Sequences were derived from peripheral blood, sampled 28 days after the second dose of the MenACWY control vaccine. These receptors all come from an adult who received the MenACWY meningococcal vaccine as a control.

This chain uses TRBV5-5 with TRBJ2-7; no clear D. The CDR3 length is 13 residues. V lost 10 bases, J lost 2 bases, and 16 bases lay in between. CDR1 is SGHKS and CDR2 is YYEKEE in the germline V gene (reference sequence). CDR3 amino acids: CASALQFPYEQYF. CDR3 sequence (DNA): TGTGCCTCCGCCCTGCAGTTCCCCTACGAGCAGTACTTC.

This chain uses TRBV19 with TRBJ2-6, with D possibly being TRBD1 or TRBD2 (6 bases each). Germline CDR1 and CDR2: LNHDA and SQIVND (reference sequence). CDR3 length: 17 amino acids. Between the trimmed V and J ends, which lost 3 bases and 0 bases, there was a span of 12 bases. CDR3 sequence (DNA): TGTGCCAGTAGTATCGGGGGCTCCCTCTCTGGGGCCAACGTCCTGACTTTC. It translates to CASSIGGSLSGANVLTF.

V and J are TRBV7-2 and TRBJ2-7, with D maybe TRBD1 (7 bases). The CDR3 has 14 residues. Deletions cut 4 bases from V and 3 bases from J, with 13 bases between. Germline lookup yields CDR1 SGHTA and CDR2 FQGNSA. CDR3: CASSYDREDYEQYF. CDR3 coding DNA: TGTGCCAGCAGCTACGACAGGGAGGACTACGAGCAGTACTTC.

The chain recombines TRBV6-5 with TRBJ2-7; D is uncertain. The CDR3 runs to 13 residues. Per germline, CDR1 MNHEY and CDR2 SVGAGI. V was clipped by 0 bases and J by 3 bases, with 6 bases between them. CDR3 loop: CASSYSSSYEQYF. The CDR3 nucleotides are TGTGCCAGCAGTTACTCGAGCAGCTACGAGCAGTACTTC.

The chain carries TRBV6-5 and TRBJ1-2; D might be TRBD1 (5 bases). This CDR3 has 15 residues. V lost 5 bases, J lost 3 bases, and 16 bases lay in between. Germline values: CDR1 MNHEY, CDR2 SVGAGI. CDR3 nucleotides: TGTGCCAGCAGTCTAACCGGGACGGAGCACTATGGCTACACCTTC. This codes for CASSLTGTEHYGYTF.

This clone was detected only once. CDR3 DNA: TGTGCCAGCAGCTTGGTGGGTCGGAACGAAAAACTGTTTTTT. Translating gives CASSLVGRNEKLFF. The chain joins TRBV5-4 to TRBJ1-4, with unresolved D. The CDR3 extends over 14 amino acids. Germline loops: CDR1 SGHNT, CDR2 YYREEE (reference sequence). Between the trimmed V and J ends, which lost 0 bases and 8 bases, there was a span of 11 bases.

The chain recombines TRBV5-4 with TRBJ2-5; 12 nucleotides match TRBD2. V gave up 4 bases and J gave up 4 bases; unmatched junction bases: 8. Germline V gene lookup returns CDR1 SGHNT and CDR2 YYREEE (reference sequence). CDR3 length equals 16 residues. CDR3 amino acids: CASSLRLAGVGETQYF. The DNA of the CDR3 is TGTGCCAGCAGCCTCCGACTAGCGGGAGTTGGAGAGACCCAGTACTTC.

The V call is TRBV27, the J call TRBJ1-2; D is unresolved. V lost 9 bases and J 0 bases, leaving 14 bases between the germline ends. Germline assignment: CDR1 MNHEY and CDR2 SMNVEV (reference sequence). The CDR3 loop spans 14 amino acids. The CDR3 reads CASRNSTTNYGYTF. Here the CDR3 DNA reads TGTGCCAGTAGGAACAGTACTACTAACTATGGCTACACCTTC.

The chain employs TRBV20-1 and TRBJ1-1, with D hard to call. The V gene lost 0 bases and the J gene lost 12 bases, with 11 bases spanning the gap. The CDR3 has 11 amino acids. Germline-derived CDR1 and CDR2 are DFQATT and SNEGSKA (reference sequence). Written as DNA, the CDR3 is TGCAGTGCTAGAGAGTCCCCCCGCCCTTTCTTT. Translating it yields CSARESPRPFF.

CDR3 protein: CASSIRGWREAKNIQYF. CDR3 nucleotide sequence: TGTGCCAGCTCGATTAGAGGGTGGAGGGAAGCCAAAAACATTCAGTACTTC. The V call is TRBV27, the J call TRBJ2-4; possibly TRBD2 for D (6 bases). This CDR3 contains 17 residues. V was clipped by 8 bases and J by 0 bases, with 20 bases between them. Germline lookup yields CDR1 MNHEY and CDR2 SMNVEV (reference sequence).

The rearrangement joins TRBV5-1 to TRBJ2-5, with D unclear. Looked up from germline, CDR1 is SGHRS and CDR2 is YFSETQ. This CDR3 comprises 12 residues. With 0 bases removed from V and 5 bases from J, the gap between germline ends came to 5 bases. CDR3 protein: CASSLAGETQYF. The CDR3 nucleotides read TGCGCCAGCAGCTTGGCCGGGGAGACCCAGTACTTC.

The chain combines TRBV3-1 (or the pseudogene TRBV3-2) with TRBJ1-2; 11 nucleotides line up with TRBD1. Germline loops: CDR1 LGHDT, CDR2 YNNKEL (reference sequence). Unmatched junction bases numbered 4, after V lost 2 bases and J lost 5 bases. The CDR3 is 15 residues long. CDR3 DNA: TGTGCCAGCAGCCAAATGGGGACAGGGGGTTATGGCTACACCTTC. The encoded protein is CASSQMGTGGYGYTF.

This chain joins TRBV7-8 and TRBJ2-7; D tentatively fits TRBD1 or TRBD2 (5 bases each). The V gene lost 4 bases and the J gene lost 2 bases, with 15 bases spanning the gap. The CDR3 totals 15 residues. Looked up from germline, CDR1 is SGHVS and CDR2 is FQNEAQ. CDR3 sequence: CASSSSGTAPYEQYF. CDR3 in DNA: TGTGCCAGCAGCTCATCCGGGACGGCGCCCTACGAGCAGTACTTC.

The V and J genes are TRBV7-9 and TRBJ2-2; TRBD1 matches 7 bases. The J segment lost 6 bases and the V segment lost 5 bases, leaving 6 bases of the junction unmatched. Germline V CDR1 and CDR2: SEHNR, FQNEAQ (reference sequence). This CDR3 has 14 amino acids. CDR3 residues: CASSIRQGAGELFF. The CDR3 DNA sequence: TGTGCCAGCAGCATCCGACAGGGTGCCGGGGAGCTGTTTTTT.

Here the CDR3 DNA reads TGTGCCAGCAGCTTGGGGGGCGCGGATAACTATGGCTACACCTTC. Its translation is CASSLGGADNYGYTF. The rearrangement uses TRBV5-6 and TRBJ1-2, with D perhaps TRBD1 (5 bases). This CDR3 has 15 residues. Trimming shortened V by 0 bases and J by 1 base, and 10 bases separated the two germline ends. Germline V gene data show CDR1 as SGHDT and CDR2 as YYEEEE.

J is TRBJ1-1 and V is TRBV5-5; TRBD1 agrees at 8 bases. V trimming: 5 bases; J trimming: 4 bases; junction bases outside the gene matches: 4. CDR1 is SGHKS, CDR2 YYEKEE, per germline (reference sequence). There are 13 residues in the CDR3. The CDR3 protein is CASSYTGGTEAFF. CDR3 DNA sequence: TGTGCCAGCAGTTACACAGGGGGCACTGAAGCTTTCTTT. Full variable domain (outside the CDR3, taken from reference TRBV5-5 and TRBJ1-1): DAGVTQSPTHLIKTRGQQVTLRCSPISGHKSVSWYQQVLGQGPQFIFQYYEKEERGRGNFPDRFSARQFPNYSSELNVNALLLGDSALYLCASSYTGGTEAFFGQGTRLTVV.